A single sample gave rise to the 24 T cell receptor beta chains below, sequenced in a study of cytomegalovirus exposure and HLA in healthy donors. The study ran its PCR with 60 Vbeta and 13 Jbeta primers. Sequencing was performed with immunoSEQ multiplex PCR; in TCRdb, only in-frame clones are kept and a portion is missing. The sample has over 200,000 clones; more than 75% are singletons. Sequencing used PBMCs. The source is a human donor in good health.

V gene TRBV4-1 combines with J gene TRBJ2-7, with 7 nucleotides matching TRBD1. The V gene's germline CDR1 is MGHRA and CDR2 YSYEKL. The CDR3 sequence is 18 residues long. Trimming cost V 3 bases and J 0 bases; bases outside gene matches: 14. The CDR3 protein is CASSHQRLPGQTSYEQYF. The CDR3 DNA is TGCGCCAGCAGCCACCAACGGCTCCCGGGACAGACCTCCTACGAGCAGTACTTC.

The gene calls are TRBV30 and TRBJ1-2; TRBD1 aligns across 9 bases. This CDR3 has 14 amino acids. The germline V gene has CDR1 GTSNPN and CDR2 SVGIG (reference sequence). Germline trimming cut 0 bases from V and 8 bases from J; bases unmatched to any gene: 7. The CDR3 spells CAWSVTGGRRGYTF. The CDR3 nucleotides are TGTGCCTGGAGTGTTACAGGGGGCAGGAGAGGCTACACCTTC.

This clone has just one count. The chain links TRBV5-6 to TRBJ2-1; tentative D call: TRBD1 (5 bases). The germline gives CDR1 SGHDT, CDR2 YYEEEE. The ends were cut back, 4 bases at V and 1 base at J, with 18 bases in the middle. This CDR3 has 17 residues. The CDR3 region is CASSPRPAHRSYNEQFF. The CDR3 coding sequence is TGTGCCAGCAGCCCCCGACCGGCCCACAGGTCCTACAATGAGCAGTTCTTC.

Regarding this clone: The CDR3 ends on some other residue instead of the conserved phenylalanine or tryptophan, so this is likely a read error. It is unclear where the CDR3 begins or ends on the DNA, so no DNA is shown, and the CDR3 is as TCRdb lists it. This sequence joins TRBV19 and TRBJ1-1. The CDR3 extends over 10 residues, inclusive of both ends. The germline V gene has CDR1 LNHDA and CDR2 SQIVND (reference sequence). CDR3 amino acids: CASWSRRSPP.

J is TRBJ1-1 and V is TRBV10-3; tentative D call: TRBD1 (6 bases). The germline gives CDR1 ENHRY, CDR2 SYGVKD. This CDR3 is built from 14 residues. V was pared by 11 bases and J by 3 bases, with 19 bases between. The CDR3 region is CASLQGRRDTEAFF. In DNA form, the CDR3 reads TGTGCCTCTCTCCAGGGGCGAAGGGACACTGAAGCTTTCTTT.

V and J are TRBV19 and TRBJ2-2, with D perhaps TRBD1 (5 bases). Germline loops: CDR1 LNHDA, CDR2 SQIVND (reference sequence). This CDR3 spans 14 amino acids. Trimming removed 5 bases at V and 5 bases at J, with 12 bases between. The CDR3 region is CASSASGRTGELFF. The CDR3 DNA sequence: TGTGCCAGTAGTGCGTCAGGGCGAACCGGGGAGCTGTTTTTT.

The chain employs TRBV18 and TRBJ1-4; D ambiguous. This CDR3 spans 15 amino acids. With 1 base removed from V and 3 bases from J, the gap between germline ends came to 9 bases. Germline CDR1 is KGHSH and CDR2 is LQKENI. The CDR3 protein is CASSPQEVPNEKLFF. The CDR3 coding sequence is TGTGCCAGCTCACCACAGGAGGTTCCTAATGAAAAACTGTTTTTT.

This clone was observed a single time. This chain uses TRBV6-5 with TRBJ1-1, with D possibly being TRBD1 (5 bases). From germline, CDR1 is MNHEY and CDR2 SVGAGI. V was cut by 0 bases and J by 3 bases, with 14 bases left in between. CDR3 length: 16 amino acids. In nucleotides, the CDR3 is TGTGCCAGCAGTTACTCGATTTCAGGGCGCGACACTGAAGCTTTCTTT. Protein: CASSYSISGRDTEAFF.

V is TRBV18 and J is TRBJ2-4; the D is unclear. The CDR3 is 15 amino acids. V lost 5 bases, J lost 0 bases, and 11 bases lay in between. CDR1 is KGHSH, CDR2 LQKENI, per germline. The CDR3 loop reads CASSRTLIAKNIQYF. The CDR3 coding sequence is TGTGCCAGCTCAAGAACTCTAATAGCCAAAAACATTCAGTACTTC.

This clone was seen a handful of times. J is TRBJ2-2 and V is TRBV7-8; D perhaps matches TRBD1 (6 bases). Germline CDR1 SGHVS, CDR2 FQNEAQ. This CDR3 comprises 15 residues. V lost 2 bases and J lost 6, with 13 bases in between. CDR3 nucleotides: TGTGCCAGCAGCTTACGGGACACCTCCCCCGGGGAGCTGTTTTTT. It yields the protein CASSLRDTSPGELFF. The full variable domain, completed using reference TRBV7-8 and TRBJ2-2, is GAGVSQSPRYKVAKRGQDVALRCDPISGHVSLFWYQQALGQGPEFLTYFQNEAQLDKSGLPSDRFFAERPEGSVSTLKIQRTQQEDSAVYLCASSLRDTSPGELFFGEGSRLTVL.

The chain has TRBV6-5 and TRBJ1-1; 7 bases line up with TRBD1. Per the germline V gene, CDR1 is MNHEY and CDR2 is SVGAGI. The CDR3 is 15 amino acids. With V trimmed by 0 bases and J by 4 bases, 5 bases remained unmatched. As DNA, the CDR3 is TGTGCCAGCAGTTACTCAGGGGGCCCGGGCACTGAAGCTTTCTTT. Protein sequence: CASSYSGGPGTEAFF.

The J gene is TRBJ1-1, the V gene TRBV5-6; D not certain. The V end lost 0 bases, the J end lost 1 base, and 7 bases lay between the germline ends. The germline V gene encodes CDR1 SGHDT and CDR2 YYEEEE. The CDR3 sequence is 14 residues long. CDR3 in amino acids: CASSLVAGNTEAFF. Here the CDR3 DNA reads TGTGCCAGCAGCTTGGTTGCGGGGAACACTGAAGCTTTCTTT.

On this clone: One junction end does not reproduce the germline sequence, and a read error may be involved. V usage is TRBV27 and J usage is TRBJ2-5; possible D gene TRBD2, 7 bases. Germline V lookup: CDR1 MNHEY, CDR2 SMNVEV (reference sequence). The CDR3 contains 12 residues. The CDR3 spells CASRGPRGGENF. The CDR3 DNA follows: TGTGCCAGCAGGGGTCCTAGGGGGGGTGAAAACTTC.

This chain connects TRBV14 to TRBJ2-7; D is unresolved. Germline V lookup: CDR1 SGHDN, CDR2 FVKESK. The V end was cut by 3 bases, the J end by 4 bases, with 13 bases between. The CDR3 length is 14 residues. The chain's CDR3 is CASSQGIGSYEQYF. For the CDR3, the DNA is TGTGCCAGCAGCCAGGGCATTGGATCATACGAGCAGTACTTC.

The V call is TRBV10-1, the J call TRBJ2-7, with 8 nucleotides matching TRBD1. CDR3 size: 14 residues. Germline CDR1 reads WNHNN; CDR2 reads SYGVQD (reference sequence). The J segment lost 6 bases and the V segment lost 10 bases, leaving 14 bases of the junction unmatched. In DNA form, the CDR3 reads TGCGCCACCGAAAGGGACAGGATGGGCTGCGAGCAGTACTTC. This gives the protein CATERDRMGCEQYF.

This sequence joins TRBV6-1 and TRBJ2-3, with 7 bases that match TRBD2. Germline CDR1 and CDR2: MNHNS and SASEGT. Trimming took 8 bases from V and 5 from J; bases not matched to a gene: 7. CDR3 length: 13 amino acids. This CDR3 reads CASGREMGDTQYF. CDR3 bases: TGTGCCAGCGGGAGGGAAATGGGAGATACGCAGTATTTT.

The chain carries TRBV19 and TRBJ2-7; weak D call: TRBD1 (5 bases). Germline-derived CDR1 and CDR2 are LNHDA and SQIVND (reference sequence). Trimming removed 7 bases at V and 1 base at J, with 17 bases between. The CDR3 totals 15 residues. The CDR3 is CASTGAPGPSYEQYF. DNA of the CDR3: TGTGCCAGTACTGGCGCCCCAGGGCCATCCTACGAGCAGTACTTC.

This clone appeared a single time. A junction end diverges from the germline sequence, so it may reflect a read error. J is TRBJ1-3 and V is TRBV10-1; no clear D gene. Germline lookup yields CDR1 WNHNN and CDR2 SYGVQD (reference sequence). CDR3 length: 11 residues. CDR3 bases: TGCGCCAGCAGTGAGTCTGGAGGTTTCGGGTTT. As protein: CASSESGGFGF.

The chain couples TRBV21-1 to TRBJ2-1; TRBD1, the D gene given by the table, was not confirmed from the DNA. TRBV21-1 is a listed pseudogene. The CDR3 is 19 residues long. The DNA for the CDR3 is TGTGCCAGGGCGACAGGGGACCTTCTATGCGGGAGAACGAGTAATGAGCAGTTCTTC. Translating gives CARATGDLLCGRTSNEQFF.

CDR3 sequence: CASRLGQDEAFF. In nucleotides, the CDR3 is TGTGCCAGCAGGTTGGGACAGGATGAAGCTTTCTTT. The chain is built from TRBV28 and TRBJ1-1, with TRBD1 matching 8 bases. Germline CDR1 and CDR2: MDHEN and SYDVKM. CDR3 size: 12 residues. With V trimmed by 6 bases and J by 7 bases, 4 bases remained unmatched.

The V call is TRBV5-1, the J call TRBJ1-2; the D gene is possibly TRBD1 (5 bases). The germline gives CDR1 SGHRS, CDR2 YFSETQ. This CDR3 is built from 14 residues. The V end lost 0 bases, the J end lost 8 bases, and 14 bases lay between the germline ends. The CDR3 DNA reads TGCGCCAGCAGCTTGGAGGGCAGGGCTGGGGGCTACACCTTC. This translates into CASSLEGRAGGYTF.

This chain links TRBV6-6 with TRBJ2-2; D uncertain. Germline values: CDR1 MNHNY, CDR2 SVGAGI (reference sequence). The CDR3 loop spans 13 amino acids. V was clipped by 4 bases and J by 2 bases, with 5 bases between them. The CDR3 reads CASSSLNTGELFF. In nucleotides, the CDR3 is TGTGCCAGCAGTTCTTTAAACACCGGGGAGCTGTTTTTT.

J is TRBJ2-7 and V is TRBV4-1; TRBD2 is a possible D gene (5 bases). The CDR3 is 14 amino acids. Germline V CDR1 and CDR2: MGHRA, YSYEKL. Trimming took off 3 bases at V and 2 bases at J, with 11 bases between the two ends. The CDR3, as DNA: TGCGCCAGCAGCCAGCTGACGGGGACCTACGAGCAGTACTTC. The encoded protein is CASSQLTGTYEQYF.

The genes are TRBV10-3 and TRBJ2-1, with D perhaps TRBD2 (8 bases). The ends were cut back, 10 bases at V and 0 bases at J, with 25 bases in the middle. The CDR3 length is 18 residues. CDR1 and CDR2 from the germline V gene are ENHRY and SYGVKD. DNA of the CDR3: TGTGCCACCGGGGGGGAATACAGGGGCAGGATCTCCTACAATGAGCAGTTCTTC. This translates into CATGGEYRGRISYNEQFF.